Shown below are 4 T cell receptor beta chains from a single sample sequenced in a study of T cells in Graves' hyperthyroidism and ophthalmopathy. Amplified TCR beta CDR3 regions came from RNA transcripts. During a first-round RT-PCR of the TCR CDR3, the HTBI primer set was used. One entry per CDR3 protein, called by TCRdb with MiXCR from the multiplex PCR reads. The data show about 500,000 distinct CDR3 sequences, 16% seen once. The sample consisted of blood. These receptors were obtained from a woman younger than 35 with Graves' hyperthyroidism.

This clonotype was seen at least ten times. CDR3: CASSLTGTSSSYNEQFF. Written as DNA, the CDR3 is TGTGCCAGCAGTTTGACAGGTACCTCGAGCTCCTACAATGAGCAGTTCTTC. The rearrangement links TRBV27 to TRBJ2-1; a possible D gene is TRBD1 (6 bases). Germline CDR1 and CDR2: MNHEY and SMNVEV (reference sequence). V dropped 3 bases and J dropped 0 bases, with 15 bases sitting between them. This CDR3 contains 17 residues.

This clonotype has a count of ten or more. The chain is built from TRBV6-2 or TRBV6-3 and TRBJ1-1, with a weak D call TRBD1 (5 bases). From germline, CDR1 is MNHEY and CDR2 SVGEGT. V was shortened by 5 bases and J by 6 bases, with 10 bases between the two germline ends. The CDR3 length is 12 residues. CDR3 DNA: TGTGCCAGCAGTCCACAGGAGCCTGAAGCTTTCTTT. Amino acids: CASSPQEPEAFF.

V and J are TRBV27 and TRBJ1-2, with 9 bases that match TRBD1. J gave up 8 bases and V 1 base, and 11 bases lay outside the gene matches. This CDR3 is 16 amino acids long. The germline V gene encodes CDR1 MNHEY and CDR2 SMNVEV (reference sequence). CDR3 DNA: TGTGCCAGCAGTTTATTAGGCCCCGGGACAGGGTTAGGCTACACCTTC. Amino acid sequence: CASSLLGPGTGLGYTF.

This clonotype was counted at least ten times. CDR3 nucleotides: TGTGCCAGCAGCCTAGGGAGTCCTACGGGCAATGAGCAGTTCTTC. This encodes CASSLGSPTGNEQFF. The J gene is TRBJ2-1, the V gene TRBV28; tentative D call: TRBD2 (5 bases). The CDR3 is made up of 15 amino acids. V was shortened by 6 bases and J by 6 bases, with 18 bases between the two germline ends. Per the germline V gene, CDR1 is MDHEN and CDR2 is SYDVKM.